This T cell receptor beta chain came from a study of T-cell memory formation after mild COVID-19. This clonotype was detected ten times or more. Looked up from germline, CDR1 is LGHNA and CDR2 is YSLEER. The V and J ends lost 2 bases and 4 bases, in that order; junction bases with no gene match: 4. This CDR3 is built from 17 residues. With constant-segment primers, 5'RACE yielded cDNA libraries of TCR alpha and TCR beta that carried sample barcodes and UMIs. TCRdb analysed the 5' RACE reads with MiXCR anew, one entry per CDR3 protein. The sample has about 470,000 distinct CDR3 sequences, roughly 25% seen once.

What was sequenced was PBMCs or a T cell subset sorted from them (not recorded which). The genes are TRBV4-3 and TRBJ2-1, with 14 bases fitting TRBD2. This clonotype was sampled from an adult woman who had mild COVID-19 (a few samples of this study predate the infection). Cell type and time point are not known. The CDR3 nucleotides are TGCGCCAGCAGCCAATTTGGGACTAGCGGGGGTTACAATGAGCAGTTCTTC. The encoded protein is CASSQFGTSGGYNEQFF.